What follows are 2 T cell receptor beta chains derived from one specimen sequenced in a study of blood T cells in healthy people across ages. Next came a second PCR, run for about 6 to 11 cycles, which used a sample-barcoded 5' primer along with a J-beta primer mix. A single record per CDR3 protein comes from TCRdb applying MiXCR to the 5' RACE reads. The table shows under 800,000 distinct CDR3 sequences, with around a fifth occurring only once. Sequencing input: blood. These receptors all stem from a man in his 70s in good health.

V usage is TRBV7-2 and J usage is TRBJ2-5; 7 bases line up with TRBD2. CDR1 SGHTA and CDR2 FQGNSA come from the germline V gene. The V gene end was trimmed by 5 bases and the J gene end by 6 bases; junction bases not matched to a gene: 6. The CDR3 sequence is 13 residues long. The CDR3 region has the DNA TGTGCCAGCAGCCGGACTAGGTTACAGACCCAGTACTTC. Its translation is CASSRTRLQTQYF.

The chain joins TRBV20-1 to TRBJ2-5, with D possibly being TRBD1 (7 bases). Trimming shortened V by 8 bases and J by 5 bases, and 12 bases separated the two germline ends. This CDR3 spans 11 amino acids. Germline lookup yields CDR1 DFQATT and CDR2 SNEGSKA (reference sequence). The CDR3 sequence: CSPRGVETQYF. CDR3 DNA: TGCAGTCCCAGGGGGGTCGAGACCCAGTACTTC.